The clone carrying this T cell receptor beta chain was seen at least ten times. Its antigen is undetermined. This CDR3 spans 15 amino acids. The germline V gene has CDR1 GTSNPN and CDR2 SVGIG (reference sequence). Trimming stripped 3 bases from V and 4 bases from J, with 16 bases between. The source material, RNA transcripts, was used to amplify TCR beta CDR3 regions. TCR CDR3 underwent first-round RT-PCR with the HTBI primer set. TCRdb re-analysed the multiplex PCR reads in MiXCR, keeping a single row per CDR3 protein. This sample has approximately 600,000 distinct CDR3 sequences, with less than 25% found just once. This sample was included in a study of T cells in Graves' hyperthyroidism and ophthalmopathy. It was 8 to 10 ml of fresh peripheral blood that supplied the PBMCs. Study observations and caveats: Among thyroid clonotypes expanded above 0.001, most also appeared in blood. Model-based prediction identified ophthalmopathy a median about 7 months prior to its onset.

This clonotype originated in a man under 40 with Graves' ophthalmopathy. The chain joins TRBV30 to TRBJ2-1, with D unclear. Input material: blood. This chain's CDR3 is CAWRRPSPLYNEQFF. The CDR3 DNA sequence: TGTGCCTGGAGGAGACCGAGCCCCTTATACAATGAGCAGTTCTTC. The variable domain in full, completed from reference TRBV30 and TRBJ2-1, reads SQTIHQWPATLVQPVGSPLSLECTVEGTSNPNLYWYRQAAGRGLQLLFYSVGIGQISSEVPQNLSASRPQDRQFILSSKKLLLSDSGFYLCAWRRPSPLYNEQFFGPGTRLTVL.